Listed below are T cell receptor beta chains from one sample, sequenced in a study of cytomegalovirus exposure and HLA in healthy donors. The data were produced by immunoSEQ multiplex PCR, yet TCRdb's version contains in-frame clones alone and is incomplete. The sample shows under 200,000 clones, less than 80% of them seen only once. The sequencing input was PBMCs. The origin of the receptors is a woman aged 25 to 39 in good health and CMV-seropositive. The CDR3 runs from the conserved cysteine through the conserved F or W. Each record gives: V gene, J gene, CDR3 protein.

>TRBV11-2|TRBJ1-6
CASSTRIQGAGNSPLHF
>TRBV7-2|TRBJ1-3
CASSFGAGPLGGNTIYF
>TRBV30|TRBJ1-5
CAWSLTGQPQHF
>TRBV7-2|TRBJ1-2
CASSLVGQSYGYTF
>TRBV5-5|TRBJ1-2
CASSFGVGGYTF
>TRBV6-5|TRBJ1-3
CASTQGNTIYF
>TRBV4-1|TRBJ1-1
CASSHPGGGDTEAFF
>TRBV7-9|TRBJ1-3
CASTRPGVSGNTIYF
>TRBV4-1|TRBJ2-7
CASSQEAGTLSYEQYF
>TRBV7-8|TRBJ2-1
CASSSRQGSGGGPSKYNEQFF
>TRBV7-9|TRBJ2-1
CASSSLGASGYYSYNEQFF
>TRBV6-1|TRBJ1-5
CASRIQGAQNQPQHF
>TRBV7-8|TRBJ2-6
CAYSIYGGGLSGANVLTF
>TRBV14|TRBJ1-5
CASSQDGGRGKGQPQHF
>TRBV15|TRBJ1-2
CATSGAGAGGYTF
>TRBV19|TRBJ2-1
CASSIIFLAGNEQFF
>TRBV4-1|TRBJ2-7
CASTAPAGEQYF
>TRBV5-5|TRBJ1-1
CASSHEKGYDTEAFF
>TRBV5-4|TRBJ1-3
CASSLAGTTGNTIYF
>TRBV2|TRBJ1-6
CASSYEQSYNSPLHF
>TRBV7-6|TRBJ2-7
CASSLIAGADSNYEQYF
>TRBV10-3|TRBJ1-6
CAISTETGGSPINSPLHF
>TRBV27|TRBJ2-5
CASSLLSSQETQYF
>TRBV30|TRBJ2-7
CAWSVGGDAYEQYF
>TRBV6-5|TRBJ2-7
CASSRQGTSYEQYF
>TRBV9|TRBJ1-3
CASSALGGGRLSGNTIYF
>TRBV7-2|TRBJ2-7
CASSLHYEQYF
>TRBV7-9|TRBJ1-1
CASSSGGGRAFF
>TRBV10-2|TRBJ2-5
CASSHYLTSTMGTQYF
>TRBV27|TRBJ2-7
CASSRLAGAALYEQYF
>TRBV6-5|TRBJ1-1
CASVPGGTEAFF
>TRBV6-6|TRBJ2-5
CASGYQTSGIQETQYF
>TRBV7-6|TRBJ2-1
CASSSPRAGGPSNEQFF